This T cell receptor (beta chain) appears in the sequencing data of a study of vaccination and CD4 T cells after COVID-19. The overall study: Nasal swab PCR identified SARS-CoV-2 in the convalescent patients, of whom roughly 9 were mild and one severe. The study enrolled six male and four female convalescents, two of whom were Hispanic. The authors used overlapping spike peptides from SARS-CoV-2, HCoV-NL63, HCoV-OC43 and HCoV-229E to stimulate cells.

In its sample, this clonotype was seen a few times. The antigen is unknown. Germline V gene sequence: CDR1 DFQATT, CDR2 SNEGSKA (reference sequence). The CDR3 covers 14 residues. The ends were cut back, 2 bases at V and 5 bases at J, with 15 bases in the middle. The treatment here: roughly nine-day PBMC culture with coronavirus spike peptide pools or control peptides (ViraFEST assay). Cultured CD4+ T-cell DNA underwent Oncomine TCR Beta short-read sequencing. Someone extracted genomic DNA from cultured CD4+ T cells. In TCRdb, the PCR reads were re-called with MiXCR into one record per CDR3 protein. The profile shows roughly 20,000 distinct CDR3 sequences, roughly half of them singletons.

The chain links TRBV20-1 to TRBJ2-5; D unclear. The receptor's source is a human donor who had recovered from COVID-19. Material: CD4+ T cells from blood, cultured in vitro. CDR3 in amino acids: CSARRAAMGETQYF. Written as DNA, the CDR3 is TGCAGTGCTAGACGGGCCGCCATGGGGGAGACCCAGTACTTC.